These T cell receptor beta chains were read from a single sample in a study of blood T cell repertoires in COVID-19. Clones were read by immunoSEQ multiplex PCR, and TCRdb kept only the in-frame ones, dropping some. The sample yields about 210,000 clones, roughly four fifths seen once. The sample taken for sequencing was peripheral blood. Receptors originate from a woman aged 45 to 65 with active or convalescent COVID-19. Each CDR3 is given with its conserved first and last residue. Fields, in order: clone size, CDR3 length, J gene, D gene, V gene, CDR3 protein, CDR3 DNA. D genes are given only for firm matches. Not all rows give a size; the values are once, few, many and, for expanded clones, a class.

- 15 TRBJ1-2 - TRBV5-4 CASSLDLSANYGYTF TGTGCCAGCAGCTTGGACCTCTCAGCTAACTATGGCTACACCTTC
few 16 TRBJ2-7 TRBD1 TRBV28 CASSTYPQGSSYEQYF TGTGCCAGCAGTACCTACCCACAGGGGTCCTCCTACGAGCAGTACTTC
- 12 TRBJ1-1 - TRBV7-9 CASSTTYSGAFF TGTGCCAGCAGTACCACGTACAGTGGAGCTTTCTTT
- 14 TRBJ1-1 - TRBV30 CAWSGAGRRTEAFF TGTGCCTGGAGTGGGGCAGGCCGTAGGACTGAAGCTTTCTTT
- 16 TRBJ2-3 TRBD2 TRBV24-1 CATSDLTAGSTDTQYF TGTGCCACCAGTGATTTGACAGCGGGGAGCACAGATACGCAGTATTTT
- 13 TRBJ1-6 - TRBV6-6 CASTGAPGSPLHF TGTGCCAGCACAGGGGCTCCAGGCTCACCCCTCCACTTT
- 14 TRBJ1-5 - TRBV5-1 CASSLVPGKQPQHF TGCGCCAGCAGCTTGGTCCCAGGTAAACAGCCCCAGCATTTT
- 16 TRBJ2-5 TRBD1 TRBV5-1 CASRFAQGVPQETQYF TGCGCCAGCAGATTTGCCCAGGGGGTCCCCCAAGAGACCCAGTACTTC
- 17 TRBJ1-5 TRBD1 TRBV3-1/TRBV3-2 CASSQGGGQGNNQPQHF TGTGCCAGCAGCCAAGGGGGGGGACAGGGGAACAATCAGCCCCAGCATTTT
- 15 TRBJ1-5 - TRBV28 CASSLPRGSNQPQHF TGTGCCAGCAGTCTACCCCGGGGAAGCAATCAGCCCCAGCATTTT
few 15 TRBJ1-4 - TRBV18 CASSPSSGPNEKLFF TGTGCCAGCTCACCTTCTTCAGGGCCTAATGAAAAACTGTTTTTT
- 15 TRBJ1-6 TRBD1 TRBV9 CASSPLGQGNSPLHF TGTGCCAGCAGCCCCCTAGGACAGGGAAATTCACCCCTCCACTTT
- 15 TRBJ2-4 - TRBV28 CASSRRSAPKNIQYF TGTGCCAGCAGCCGACGGAGCGCACCCAAAAACATTCAGTACTTC
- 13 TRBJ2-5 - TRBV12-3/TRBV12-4 CASSPRTVETQYF TGTGCCAGCAGTCCAAGGACTGTAGAGACCCAGTACTTC
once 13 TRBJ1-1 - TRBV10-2 CASSEGGATEAFF TGCGCCAGCAGTGAGGGAGGGGCCACTGAAGCTTTCTTT
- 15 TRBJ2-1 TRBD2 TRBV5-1 CASSLTASGGFEQFF TGCGCCAGCAGCTTGACAGCTAGCGGGGGGTTTGAGCAGTTCTTC
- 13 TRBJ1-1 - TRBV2 CASEIEGNTEAFF TGTGCCAGCGAAATCGAGGGGAACACTGAAGCTTTCTTT
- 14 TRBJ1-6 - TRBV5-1 CASSFEGGRRPLHF TGCGCCAGCAGCTTTGAGGGGGGGCGAAGACCCCTCCACTTT
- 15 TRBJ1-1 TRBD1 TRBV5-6 CASSRRQGLITEAFF TGTGCCAGCAGCAGAAGACAGGGTTTGATCACTGAAGCTTTCTTT
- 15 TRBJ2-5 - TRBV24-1 CATSDAGQEGETQYF TGTGCCACCAGTGATGCAGGACAGGAGGGGGAGACCCAGTACTTC
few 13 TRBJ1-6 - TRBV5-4 CASSSELNSPLHF TGTGCCAGCAGCAGCGAATTGAATTCACCCCTCCACTTT
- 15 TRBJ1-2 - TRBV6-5 CASSLILQGSDGYTF TGTGCCAGCAGTTTAATACTACAGGGATCCGATGGCTACACCTTC
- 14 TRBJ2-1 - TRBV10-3 CAISGAGTHNEQFF TGTGCCATCAGTGGCGCCGGGACTCACAATGAGCAGTTCTTC
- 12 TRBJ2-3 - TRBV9 CASSPQGGTQYF TGTGCCAGCAGCCCCCAGGGGGGTACGCAGTATTTT
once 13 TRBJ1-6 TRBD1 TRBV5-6 CAREDRGSSPLHF TGTGCCAGGGAGGACAGGGGGAGTTCACCCCTCCACTTT
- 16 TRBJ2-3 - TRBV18 CASSLFGEAGTDTQYF TGTGCCAGCTCACTCTTCGGGGAGGCAGGTACAGATACGCAGTATTTT
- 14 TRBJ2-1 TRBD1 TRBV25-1 CASRVDRGFDEQFF TGTGCCAGCAGAGTAGACAGGGGTTTCGATGAGCAGTTCTTC
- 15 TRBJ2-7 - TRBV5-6 CASSLGSQGFYEQYF TGTGCCAGCAGCTTGGGCTCCCAGGGGTTCTACGAGCAGTACTTC
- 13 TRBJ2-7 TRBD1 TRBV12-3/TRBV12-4 CASRRTGGYEQYF TGTGCCAGCAGGAGGACAGGGGGCTACGAGCAGTACTTC
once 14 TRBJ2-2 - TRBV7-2 CASSLNSGTGELFF TGTGCCAGCAGCTTAAATTCGGGAACCGGGGAGCTGTTTTTT
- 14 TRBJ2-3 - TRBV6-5 CASRERPFLDTQYF TGTGCCAGCAGAGAGCGGCCCTTCTTAGATACGCAGTATTTT
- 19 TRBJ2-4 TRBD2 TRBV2 CASSEKTSGETAGQNIQYF TGTGCCAGCAGTGAAAAAACTAGCGGGGAAACCGCGGGCCAAAACATTCAGTACTTC